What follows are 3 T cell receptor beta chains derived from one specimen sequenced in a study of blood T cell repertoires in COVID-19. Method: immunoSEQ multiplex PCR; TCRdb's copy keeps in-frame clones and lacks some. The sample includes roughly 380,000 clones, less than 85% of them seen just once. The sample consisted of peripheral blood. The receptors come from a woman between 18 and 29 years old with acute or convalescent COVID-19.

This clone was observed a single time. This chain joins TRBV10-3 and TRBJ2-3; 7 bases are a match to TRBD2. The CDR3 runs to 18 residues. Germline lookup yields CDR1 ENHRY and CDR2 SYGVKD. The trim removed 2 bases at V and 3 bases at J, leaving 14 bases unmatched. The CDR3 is CAISEPLMREKETDTQYF. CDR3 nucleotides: TGTGCCATCAGTGAGCCCTTAATGCGGGAGAAAGAGACAGATACGCAGTATTTT.

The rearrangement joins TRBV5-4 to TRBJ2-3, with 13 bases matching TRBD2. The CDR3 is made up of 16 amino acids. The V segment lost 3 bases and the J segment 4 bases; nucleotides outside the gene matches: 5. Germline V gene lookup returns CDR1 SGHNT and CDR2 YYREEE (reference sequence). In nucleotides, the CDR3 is TGTGCCAGCAGCTCTCCGGGACTAGCGGGGCCAGATACGCAGTATTTT. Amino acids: CASSSPGLAGPDTQYF.

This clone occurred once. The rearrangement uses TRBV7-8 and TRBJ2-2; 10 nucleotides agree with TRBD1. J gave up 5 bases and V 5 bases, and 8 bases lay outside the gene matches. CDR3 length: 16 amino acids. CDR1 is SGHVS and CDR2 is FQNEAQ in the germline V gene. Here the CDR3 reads CASSINPGQGTGELFF. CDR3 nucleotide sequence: TGTGCCAGCAGCATTAACCCGGGACAGGGGACCGGGGAGCTGTTTTTT.